Presented here are 30 T cell receptor beta chains from one specimen sequenced in a study of shared clonotypes between healthy human individuals. The naive CD8 subset, CD45RO-negative cells positively selected for CCR7, excluded terminally differentiated effector memory CD45RA+ cells. Profiling relied on immunoSEQ multiplex PCR, and the TCRdb table lists in-frame clones only, not all of them. This sample has about 820,000 clones; 80% to 95% occur once, and the top ten carry less than 25%. The sample was naive CD8+ T cells sorted from blood. These TCRs come from a young man in good health.

This clone has only one observation. This sequence joins TRBV9 and TRBJ2-1; D is undetermined. The CDR3 is 15 amino acids. Per germline, CDR1 SGDLS and CDR2 YYNGEE. V dropped 2 bases and J dropped 7 bases, with 16 bases sitting between them. Here the CDR3 DNA reads TGTGCCAGCAGCGTTATGAGGACCCCCGTGAATGAGCAGTTCTTC. It codes for CASSVMRTPVNEQFF.

CDR3 region: CATSRGLNTGELFF. CDR3 bases: TGTGCCACCAGCAGGGGACTGAACACCGGGGAGCTGTTTTTT. The rearrangement joins TRBV15 to TRBJ2-2; D is perhaps TRBD2 (6 bases). The CDR3 runs to 14 residues. Trimming left V 3 bases short and J 1 base short, with 6 bases between. Germline loops: CDR1 LNHNV, CDR2 YYDKDF (reference sequence).

Comment on this clone: Compared with germline, one end of the junction differs, possibly owing to a read error. The chain couples TRBV7-7 to TRBJ2-6, with 11 bases matching TRBD1. Germline CDR1 reads SSHAT; CDR2 reads FNYEAQ (reference sequence). This CDR3 has 18 amino acids. In nucleotides, the CDR3 is TGTGCTAGCATCCTATCCGGGACAGGGGGACGTGGGGCCAACGTCCTGACTTTC. Protein sequence: CASILSGTGGRGANVLTF.

CDR3 sequence reads: CATSRVGAGESYEQYF. CDR3 nucleotide sequence: TGTGCCACCAGCAGAGTGGGGGCAGGGGAATCCTACGAGCAGTACTTC. The chain employs TRBV15 and TRBJ2-7, with TRBD1 as a possible D gene (6 bases). V lost 1 base to trimming and J lost 1 base, with 14 bases between them. Germline-derived CDR1 and CDR2 are LNHNV and YYDKDF (reference sequence). The CDR3 extends over 16 amino acids.

This clone came up once. CDR3 coding DNA: TGTGCCAGCAGTGTAGCGGGAGGATTCTACAATGAGCAGTTCTTC. Residues: CASSVAGGFYNEQFF. The gene calls are TRBV27 and TRBJ2-1, with TRBD2 matching 10 bases. Germline V gene data show CDR1 as MNHEY and CDR2 as SMNVEV (reference sequence). V was pared by 5 bases and J by 3 bases, with 4 bases of the junction left unmatched. The CDR3 covers 15 residues.

This chain uses TRBV6-6 with TRBJ1-1; no clear D. Per germline, CDR1 MNHNY and CDR2 SVGAGI (reference sequence). This CDR3 spans 12 amino acids. Trimming removed 4 bases from V and 7 bases from J, with 10 bases in between. DNA for the CDR3: TGTGCCAGCAGTTTGAAAGGCTTTGAAGCTTTCTTT. Its protein is CASSLKGFEAFF.

This chain connects TRBV2 to TRBJ1-4, with D possibly being TRBD1 (6 bases). V was clipped by 5 bases and J by 7 bases, with 17 bases between them. CDR1 SNHLY and CDR2 FYNNEI come from the germline V gene. CDR3 length: 15 amino acids. CDR3 DNA sequence: TGTGCCAGCAGTTCTTACAGGGACCAGATTGAAAAACTGTTTTTT. It translates to CASSSYRDQIEKLFF. Combining the CDR3 with reference TRBV2 and TRBJ1-4 gives the whole variable domain EPEVTQTPSHQVTQMGQEVILRCVPISNHLYFYWYRQILGQKVEFLVSFYNNEISEKSEIFDDQFSVERPDGSNFTLKIRSTKLEDSAMYFCASSSYRDQIEKLFFGSGTQLSVL.

This CDR3 is CASSLAGGAVGYGYTF. CDR3 bases: TGTGCCAGCAGTTTGGCAGGGGGCGCCGTCGGCTATGGCTACACCTTC. The rearrangement joins TRBV27 to TRBJ1-2, with TRBD1 identical over 8 bases. This CDR3 comprises 16 residues. Germline CDR1 and CDR2: MNHEY and SMNVEV (reference sequence). Trimming at V came to 3 bases and at J to 4 bases, leaving 10 bases not matched to a gene.

This chain joins TRBV6-5 and TRBJ1-5, with 7 nucleotides matching TRBD1. J lost 6 bases, V lost 6 bases, and 5 bases had no gene match. CDR3 length: 13 residues. Germline V gene sequence: CDR1 MNHEY, CDR2 SVGAGI. The CDR3 reads CASSRGGVQPQHF. CDR3 in DNA: TGTGCCAGCAGCAGGGGGGGGGTTCAGCCCCAGCATTTT.

This chain connects TRBV5-4 to TRBJ2-7; TRBD2 is a possible D gene (6 bases). Germline CDR1 SGHNT, CDR2 YYREEE (reference sequence). This CDR3 spans 12 amino acids. Trimming removed 0 bases from V and 6 bases from J, with 7 bases in between. The CDR3 bases are TGTGCCAGCAGCTTGGACGGGGGCGAGCAGTACTTC. Amino acids: CASSLDGGEQYF.

CDR3 protein: CAWSVEGGPGNTIYF. Here the CDR3 DNA reads TGTGCCTGGAGTGTGGAGGGGGGCCCTGGAAACACCATATATTTT. The chain joins TRBV30 to TRBJ1-3; D possibly corresponds to TRBD1 (6 bases). The CDR3 runs 15 residues. CDR1 is GTSNPN, CDR2 SVGIG, per germline (reference sequence). The germline V and J ends were trimmed by 0 bases and 2 bases, with 11 bases remaining between them. The full variable domain, rest sourced from reference TRBV30 and TRBJ1-3, is SQTIHQWPATLVQPVGSPLSLECTVEGTSNPNLYWYRQAAGRGLQLLFYSVGIGQISSEVPQNLSASRPQDRQFILSSKKLLLSDSGFYLCAWSVEGGPGNTIYFGEGSWLTVV.

The rearrangement uses TRBV5-6 and TRBJ2-1; D possibly corresponds to TRBD2 (5 bases). CDR1 SGHDT and CDR2 YYEEEE come from the germline V gene. The CDR3 extends over 13 amino acids. Trimming pared 5 bases from V and 8 bases from J, leaving 14 bases between. The CDR3 DNA is TGTGCCAGCAGTTTTACCAGAGCGGATGAGCAGTTCTTC. Encoded protein: CASSFTRADEQFF.

The chain carries TRBV27 and TRBJ1-2; the D gene is possibly TRBD1 (5 bases). The germline V gene has CDR1 MNHEY and CDR2 SMNVEV (reference sequence). This CDR3 contains 14 residues. The ends were cut back, 5 bases at V and 9 bases at J, with 19 bases in the middle. CDR3 sequence reads: CASSPGTYPRSYTF. CDR3 in DNA: TGTGCCAGCAGTCCCGGGACCTACCCTAGGAGCTACACCTTC.

This clone appeared once. The J gene is TRBJ2-7, the V gene TRBV27; 8 bases agree with TRBD1. The CDR3 loop spans 14 amino acids. Germline assignment: CDR1 MNHEY and CDR2 SMNVEV (reference sequence). V gave up 7 bases and J gave up 4 bases; unmatched junction bases: 9. CDR3 residues: CASNPGGAPYEQYF. CDR3 sequence (DNA): TGTGCCAGCAACCCAGGGGGCGCCCCGTACGAGCAGTACTTC.

V and J are TRBV9 and TRBJ2-4; unclear D gene. The germline CDR1 and CDR2 sequences are SGDLS and YYNGEE. CDR3 length: 14 amino acids. With 0 bases removed from V and 6 bases from J, the gap between germline ends came to 10 bases. CDR3: CASSVGDGPNIQYF. The CDR3 DNA is TGTGCCAGCAGCGTAGGCGACGGACCAAACATTCAGTACTTC.

The chain recombines TRBV6-5 with TRBJ2-1, with 8 bases fitting TRBD1. The CDR3 has 14 residues. Germline loops: CDR1 MNHEY, CDR2 SVGAGI. The V and J ends lost 6 bases and 3 bases, in that order; junction bases with no gene match: 4. The CDR3 loop reads CASSLQGGYNEQFF. In nucleotides, the CDR3 is TGTGCCAGCAGCCTACAGGGGGGCTACAATGAGCAGTTCTTC.

This chain's CDR3 is CASSDPLNGDRGDEQYF. In nucleotides, the CDR3 is TGTGCCAGCAGCGACCCACTAAACGGGGACAGGGGCGACGAGCAGTACTTC. The V gene is TRBV9, the J gene TRBJ2-7; TRBD1 aligns across 10 bases. The germline V gene encodes CDR1 SGDLS and CDR2 YYNGEE. Trimming took 3 bases from V and 5 from J; bases not matched to a gene: 14. This CDR3 is 17 amino acids long. Looking up the rest from reference TRBV9 and TRBJ2-7 gives the full variable domain: DSGVTQTPKHLITATGQRVTLRCSPRSGDLSVYWYQQSLDQGLQFLIQYYNGEERAKGNILERFSAQQFPDLHSELNLSSLELGDSALYFCASSDPLNGDRGDEQYFGPGTRLTVT.

The J gene is TRBJ1-3, the V gene TRBV21-1; TRBD1 is the table's D call and was not checked against the DNA. TRBV21-1 is tagged as a pseudogene. CDR3 length: 17 amino acids. CDR3 DNA sequence: TGTGCCAGCAGCAAAGATGACGGCCTAGGGGGAGGAAACACCATATATTTT. It translates to CASSKDDGLGGGNTIYF.

CDR3 amino acids: CASSLGQTRETQYF. Here the CDR3 DNA reads TGTGCCAGCAGCTTGGGACAGACCAGAGAGACCCAGTACTTC. The chain employs TRBV13 and TRBJ2-5; 7 bases map to TRBD1. The CDR3 spans 14 residues. Per the germline V gene, CDR1 is PRHDT and CDR2 is FYEKMQ (reference sequence). V dropped 3 bases and J dropped 4; count of bases not matched to a gene: 5.

A few counts support this clone. The chain couples TRBV29-1 to TRBJ2-1, with D perhaps given as TRBD1 or TRBD2 (5 bases each). The germline gives CDR1 SQVTM, CDR2 ANQGSEA. The CDR3 covers 11 residues. The V and J ends lost 6 bases and 8 bases respectively, with 11 bases between them. Here the CDR3 DNA reads TGCAGCGTCGAGGGGATCCATGAGCAGTTCTTC. Amino acids: CSVEGIHEQFF.

The genes are TRBV7-9 and TRBJ2-1; 9 bases match TRBD1. V was pared by 5 bases and J by 4 bases, with 9 bases of the junction left unmatched. This CDR3 comprises 16 residues. The germline gives CDR1 SEHNR, CDR2 FQNEAQ (reference sequence). CDR3 DNA sequence: TGTGCCAGCAGCCCAATACAGGGGGCAGGTTACAATGAGCAGTTCTTC. Protein: CASSPIQGAGYNEQFF.

This chain links TRBV28 with TRBJ2-1, with 7 positions matching TRBD2. The CDR3 sequence is 16 residues long. V lost 5 bases, J lost 2 bases, and 9 bases stayed unmatched. Looked up from germline, CDR1 is MDHEN and CDR2 is SYDVKM. The CDR3 DNA sequence: TGTGCCAGCAGTCTAGAGGAGGGGAGGGCCTACAATGAGCAGTTCTTC. Protein sequence: CASSLEEGRAYNEQFF.

V is TRBV29-1 and J is TRBJ2-1, with unresolved D. The CDR3 has 13 residues. The V end lost 3 bases, the J end lost 10 bases, and 16 bases lay between the germline ends. The V gene's germline CDR1 is SQVTM and CDR2 ANQGSEA. CDR3 amino acids: CSVDGLVLGEQFF. CDR3 in DNA: TGCAGCGTTGACGGGCTAGTCCTGGGGGAGCAGTTCTTC.

This clone appeared a single time. CDR3: CASSPRGGRETQYF. CDR3 DNA: TGTGCCAGCAGCCCCCGTGGCGGAAGGGAGACCCAGTACTTC. This rearrangement joins TRBV9 to TRBJ2-5; the D is unclear. Germline CDR1 reads SGDLS; CDR2 reads YYNGEE. V was trimmed by 4 bases and J by 5 bases, leaving 15 bases between them. This CDR3 contains 14 residues.

The chain joins TRBV29-1 to TRBJ2-1, with D perhaps TRBD2 (6 bases). V lost 1 base to trimming and J lost 8 bases, with 12 bases between them. The germline V gene encodes CDR1 SQVTM and CDR2 ANQGSEA. The CDR3 totals 13 residues. CDR3 sequence reads: CSVEAGVSDEQFF. CDR3 DNA sequence: TGCAGCGTTGAAGCGGGAGTCAGTGATGAGCAGTTCTTC.

The gene calls are TRBV7-9 and TRBJ1-1; no clear D. CDR1 is SEHNR, CDR2 FQNEAQ, per germline (reference sequence). V was pared by 5 bases and J by 8 bases, with 21 bases between. CDR3 length: 15 amino acids. CDR3 protein: CASSPRTSMRIEAFF. The CDR3 DNA sequence: TGTGCCAGCAGCCCCCGAACATCAATGCGTATCGAAGCTTTCTTT.

This chain uses TRBV29-1 with TRBJ1-2; D may be TRBD1 (5 bases). V was shortened by 6 bases and J by 4 bases, with 12 bases between the two germline ends. This CDR3 comprises 12 residues. CDR1 SQVTM and CDR2 ANQGSEA come from the germline V gene. CDR3 nucleotides: TGCAGCGTAATGACAGATATCTATGGCTACACCTTC. Protein product: CSVMTDIYGYTF. The complete variable domain, with remaining parts taken from reference TRBV29-1 and TRBJ1-2, reads SAVISQKPSRDICQRGTSLTIQCQVDSQVTMMFWYRQQPGQSLTLIATANQGSEATYESGFVIDKFPISRPNLTFSTLTVSNMSPEDSSIYLCSVMTDIYGYTFGSGTRLTVV.

This chain joins TRBV10-3 and TRBJ2-1; TRBD2 is a possible D gene (5 bases). This CDR3 comprises 13 residues. Trimming took off 8 bases at V and 3 bases at J, with 11 bases between the two ends. Germline loops: CDR1 ENHRY, CDR2 SYGVKD. The CDR3 loop reads CAIHPGSYNEQFF. The CDR3 nucleotides read TGTGCCATCCACCCGGGGAGCTACAATGAGCAGTTCTTC.

V usage is TRBV6-5 and J usage is TRBJ2-7; TRBD2 matches 11 bases. The germline gives CDR1 MNHEY, CDR2 SVGAGI. V lost 7 bases, J lost 3 bases, and 5 bases stayed unmatched. CDR3 size: 14 residues. As DNA, the CDR3 is TGTGCCAGCATGATAGCGGGAGGGTTCTACGAGCAGTACTTC. Translation gives CASMIAGGFYEQYF.

This chain uses TRBV2 with TRBJ1-1; TRBD1 aligns across 8 bases. J gave up 1 base and V 4 bases, and 8 bases lay outside the gene matches. CDR3 length: 16 residues. The germline CDR1 and CDR2 sequences are SNHLY and FYNNEI. CDR3 nucleotide sequence: TGTGCCAGCAGTGGGGGACAGGAGGTCCGGAACACTGAAGCTTTCTTT. Protein sequence: CASSGGQEVRNTEAFF.